Below, 7 T cell receptor beta chains from the same sample are listed, as sequenced in a study of T cells in Graves' hyperthyroidism and ophthalmopathy. Amplified TCR beta CDR3 regions came from RNA transcripts. First-round RT-PCR targeting the TCR CDR3 was performed with the HTBI primer set. Via MiXCR, TCRdb re-called the multiplex PCR reads, giving one row per CDR3 protein. The table includes about 210,000 distinct CDR3 sequences, 15% to 20% detected once. The material sequenced was blood. All receptors derive from a man aged 45-65 years with Graves' hyperthyroidism.

Only a few counts were recorded for this clonotype. The chain is built from TRBV20-1 and TRBJ1-3; a weak D match, TRBD1 (5 bases). Germline V CDR1 and CDR2: DFQATT, SNEGSKA (reference sequence). Between the trimmed V and J ends, which lost 0 bases and 0 bases, there was a span of 9 bases. The CDR3 extends over 15 amino acids. The CDR3 protein is CSARDRTLSGNTIYF. The CDR3 DNA follows: TGCAGTGCTAGAGATCGGACACTCTCTGGAAACACCATATATTTT.

This chain uses TRBV4-1 with TRBJ1-4; D is uncertain. CDR1 is MGHRA and CDR2 is YSYEKL in the germline V gene. V gave up 3 bases and J gave up 0 bases, with 14 bases separating them. This CDR3 is built from 17 residues. CDR3 loop: CASSHPKTLATNEKLFF. The DNA for the CDR3 is TGCGCCAGCAGCCACCCTAAGACCCTCGCAACTAATGAAAAACTGTTTTTT.

The J gene is TRBJ1-1, the V gene TRBV12-3 or TRBV12-4; D uncertain. The CDR3 has 17 residues. V lost 3 bases and J lost 0, with 17 bases in between. The CDR3 sequence is CASSLTAGGLLNTEAFF. The CDR3 DNA reads as TGTGCCAGCAGTTTGACCGCGGGCGGACTCCTGAACACTGAAGCTTTCTTT.

This clonotype was observed many times. The V gene is TRBV28, the J gene TRBJ2-1, with D unclear. The CDR3 spans 12 residues. Germline CDR1 MDHEN, CDR2 SYDVKM. The V gene lost 0 bases and the J gene lost 9 bases, with 6 bases spanning the gap. CDR3 sequence (DNA): TGTGCCAGCAGTTTATGGTCAAGTGAGCAGTTCTTC. Its protein product is CASSLWSSEQFF.

This clonotype was seen only a few times. The chain links TRBV13 to TRBJ2-4; 8 bases align to TRBD2. The germline V gene has CDR1 PRHDT and CDR2 FYEKMQ (reference sequence). J lost 1 base, V lost 7 bases, and 12 bases had no gene match. The CDR3 loop spans 17 amino acids. The CDR3 here is CASTTASGRGAKNIQYF. DNA of the CDR3: TGTGCCAGCACCACGGCAAGCGGGAGAGGGGCCAAAAACATTCAGTACTTC.

In the case of this clonotype: Given a much more abundant clone one base away, this may be a read error. This chain joins TRBV7-3 and TRBJ2-3; D is possibly TRBD1 (5 bases). Matching the DNA end better, TRBJ1-5 makes the J call doubtful. The length of the CDR3 is 16 residues. Germline loops: CDR1 SGHTA, CDR2 FQGTGA. CDR3 nucleotides: TGTGCCAGCAGCTTTAATCAGCGGGGGAGCACAGATACGCAGCATTTT. This encodes CASSFNQRGSTDTQHF.

This sequence joins TRBV5-1 and TRBJ2-3; perhaps TRBD1 as D (6 bases). Trimming left V 5 bases short and J 6 bases short, with 10 bases between. The CDR3 extends over 12 amino acids. Germline CDR1 and CDR2: SGHRS and YFSETQ. The CDR3 bases are TGCGCCAGCAGGGCCACAGGGGATACGCAGTATTTT. It is translated as CASRATGDTQYF.